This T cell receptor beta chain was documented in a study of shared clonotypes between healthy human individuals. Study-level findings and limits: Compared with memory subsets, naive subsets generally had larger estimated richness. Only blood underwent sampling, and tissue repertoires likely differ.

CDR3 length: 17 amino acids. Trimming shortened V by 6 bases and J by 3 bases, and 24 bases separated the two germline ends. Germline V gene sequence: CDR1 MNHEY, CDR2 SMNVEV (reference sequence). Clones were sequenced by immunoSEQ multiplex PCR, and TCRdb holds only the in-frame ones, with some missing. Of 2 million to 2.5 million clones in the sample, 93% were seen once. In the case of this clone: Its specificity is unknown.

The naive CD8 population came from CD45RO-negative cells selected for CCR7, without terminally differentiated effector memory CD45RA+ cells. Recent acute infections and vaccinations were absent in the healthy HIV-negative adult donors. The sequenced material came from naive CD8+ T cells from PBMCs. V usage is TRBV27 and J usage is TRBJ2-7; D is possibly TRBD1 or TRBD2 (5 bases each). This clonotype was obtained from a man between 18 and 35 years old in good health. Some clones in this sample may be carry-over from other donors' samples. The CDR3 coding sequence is TGTGCCAGCAGCCCCACCCTGACAGTTGGGACGCACTACGAGCAGTACTTC. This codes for CASSPTLTVGTHYEQYF.